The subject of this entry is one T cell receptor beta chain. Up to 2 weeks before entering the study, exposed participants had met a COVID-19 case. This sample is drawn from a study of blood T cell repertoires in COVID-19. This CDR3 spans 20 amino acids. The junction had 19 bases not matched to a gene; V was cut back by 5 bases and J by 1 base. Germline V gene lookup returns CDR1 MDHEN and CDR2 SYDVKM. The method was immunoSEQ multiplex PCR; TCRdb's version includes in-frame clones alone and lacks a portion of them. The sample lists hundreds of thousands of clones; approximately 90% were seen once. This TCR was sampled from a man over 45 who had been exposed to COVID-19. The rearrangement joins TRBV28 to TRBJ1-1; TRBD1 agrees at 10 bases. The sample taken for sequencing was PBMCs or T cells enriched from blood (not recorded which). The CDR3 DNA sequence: TGTGCCAGCAGTATTCCCGGGACAGGGGTCCTTTTTTTCGAGAACACTGAAGCTTTCTTT. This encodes CASSIPGTGVLFFENTEAFF.